This section outlines one TCR beta chain sequence together with its context. CDR3 length: 16 residues. Germline V gene lookup returns CDR1 SGHAT and CDR2 FQNNGV. V was clipped by 1 base and J by 7 bases; unmatched bases: 5. The data were taken from a study of blood T cell repertoires in COVID-19. Study at large: Sites in the United States, Italy and Spain provided acute and convalescent COVID-19 samples. The analysed material was cDNA or gDNA that came from T cells, B-cell-depleted T cells, or PBMCs.

Per the study methods: Counts of nucleated cells, estimated from reference gene primer amplification, were obtained. Clones were read by immunoSEQ multiplex PCR, and TCRdb kept only the in-frame ones, dropping some. That table supplies the V and J calls and clone size; D and trimming were determined from the DNA. The sample includes tens of thousands of clones, 80% to 90% of them seen just once. Sequenced input: peripheral blood. The rearrangement links TRBV11-2 to TRBJ2-1; 12 bases match TRBD1. The clonotype originates from a woman of 80 years or more with acute or convalescent COVID-19. CDR3 in amino acids: CASSLGPGQGANEQFF. CDR3 nucleotides: TGTGCCAGCAGCTTAGGACCGGGACAGGGGGCTAATGAGCAGTTCTTC.